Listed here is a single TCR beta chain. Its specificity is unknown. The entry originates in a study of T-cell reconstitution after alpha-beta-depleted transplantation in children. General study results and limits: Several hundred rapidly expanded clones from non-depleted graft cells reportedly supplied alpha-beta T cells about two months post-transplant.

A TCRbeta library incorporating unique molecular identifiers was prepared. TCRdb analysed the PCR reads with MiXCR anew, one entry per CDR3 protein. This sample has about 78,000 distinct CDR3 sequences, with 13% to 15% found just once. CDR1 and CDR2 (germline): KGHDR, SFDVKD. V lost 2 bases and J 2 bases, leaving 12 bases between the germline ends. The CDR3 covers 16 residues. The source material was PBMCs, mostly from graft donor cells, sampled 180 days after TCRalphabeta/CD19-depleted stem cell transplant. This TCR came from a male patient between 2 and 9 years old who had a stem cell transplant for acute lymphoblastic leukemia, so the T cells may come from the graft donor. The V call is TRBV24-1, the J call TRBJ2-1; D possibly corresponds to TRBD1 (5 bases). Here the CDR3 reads CATSDSGSPTYNEQFF. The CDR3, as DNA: TGTGCCACCAGTGATTCAGGGTCCCCTACCTACAATGAGCAGTTCTTC.